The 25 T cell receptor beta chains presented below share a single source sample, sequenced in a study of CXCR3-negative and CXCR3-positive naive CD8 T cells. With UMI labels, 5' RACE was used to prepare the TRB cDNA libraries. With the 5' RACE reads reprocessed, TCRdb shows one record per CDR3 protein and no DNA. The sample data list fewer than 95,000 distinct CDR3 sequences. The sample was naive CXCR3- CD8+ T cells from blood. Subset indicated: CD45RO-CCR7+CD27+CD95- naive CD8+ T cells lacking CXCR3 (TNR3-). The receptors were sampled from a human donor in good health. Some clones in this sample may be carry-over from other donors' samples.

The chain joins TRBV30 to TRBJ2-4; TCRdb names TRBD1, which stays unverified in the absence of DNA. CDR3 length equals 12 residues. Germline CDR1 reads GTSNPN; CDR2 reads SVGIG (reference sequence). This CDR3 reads CAWSGGKNIQYF.

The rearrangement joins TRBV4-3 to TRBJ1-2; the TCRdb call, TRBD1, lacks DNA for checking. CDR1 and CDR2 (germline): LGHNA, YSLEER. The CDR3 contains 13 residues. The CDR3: CASSHQSGDGYTF.

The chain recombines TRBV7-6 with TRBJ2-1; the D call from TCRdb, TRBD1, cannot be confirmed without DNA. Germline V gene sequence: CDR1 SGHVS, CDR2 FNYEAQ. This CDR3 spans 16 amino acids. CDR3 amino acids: CASSSGQGSSYNEQFF.

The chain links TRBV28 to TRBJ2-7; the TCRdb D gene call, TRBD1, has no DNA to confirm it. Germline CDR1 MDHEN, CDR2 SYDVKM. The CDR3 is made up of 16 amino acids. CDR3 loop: CASSWGRTGGGYEQYF. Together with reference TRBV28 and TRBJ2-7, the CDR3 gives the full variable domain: DVKVTQSSRYLVKRTGEKVFLECVQDMDHENMFWYRQDPGLGLRLIYFSYDVKMKEKGDIPEGYSVSREKKERFSLILESASTNQTSMYLCASSWGRTGGGYEQYFGPGTRLTVT.

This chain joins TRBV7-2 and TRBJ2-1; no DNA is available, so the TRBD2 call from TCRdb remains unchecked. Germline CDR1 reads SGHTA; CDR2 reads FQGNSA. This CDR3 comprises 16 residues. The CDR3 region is CASSLVGLAVYNEQFF.

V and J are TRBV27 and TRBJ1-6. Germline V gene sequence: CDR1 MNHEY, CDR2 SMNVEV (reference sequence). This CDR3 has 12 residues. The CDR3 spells CASSLGNSPLHF.

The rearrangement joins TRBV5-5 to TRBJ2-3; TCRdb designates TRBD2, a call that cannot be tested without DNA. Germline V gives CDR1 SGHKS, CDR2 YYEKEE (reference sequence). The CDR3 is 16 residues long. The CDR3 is CASSFGAGGYTDTQYF.

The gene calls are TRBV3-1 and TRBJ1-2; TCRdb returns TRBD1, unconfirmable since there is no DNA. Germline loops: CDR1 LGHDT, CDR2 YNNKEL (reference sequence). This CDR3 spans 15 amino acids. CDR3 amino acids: CASSQVGQGGYGYTF.

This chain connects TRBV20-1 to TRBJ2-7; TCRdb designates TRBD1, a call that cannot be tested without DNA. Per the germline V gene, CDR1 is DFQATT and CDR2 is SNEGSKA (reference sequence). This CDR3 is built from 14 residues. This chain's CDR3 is CSATKGQTSYEQYF.

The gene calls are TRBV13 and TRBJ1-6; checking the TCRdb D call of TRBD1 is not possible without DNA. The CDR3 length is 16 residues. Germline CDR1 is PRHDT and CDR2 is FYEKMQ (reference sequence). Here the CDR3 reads CASSTTGTGEGSPLHF.

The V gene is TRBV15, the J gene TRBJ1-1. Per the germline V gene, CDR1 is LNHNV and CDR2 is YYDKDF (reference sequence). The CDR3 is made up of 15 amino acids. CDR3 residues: CATSRDRGLNTEAFF.

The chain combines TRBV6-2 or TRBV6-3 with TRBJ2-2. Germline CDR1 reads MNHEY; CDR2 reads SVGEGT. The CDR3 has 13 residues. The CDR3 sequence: CASSYRVAGELFF.

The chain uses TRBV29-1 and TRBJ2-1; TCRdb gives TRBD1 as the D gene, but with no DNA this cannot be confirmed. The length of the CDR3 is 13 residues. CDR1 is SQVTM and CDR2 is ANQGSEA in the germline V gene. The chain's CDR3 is CSAGQGAYNEQFF.

This CDR3 reads CASSIFTGGITEAFF. The rearrangement joins TRBV19 to TRBJ1-1; the TRBD1 assignment by TCRdb is unverifiable without DNA. Germline-derived CDR1 and CDR2 are LNHDA and SQIVND (reference sequence). CDR3 length equals 15 residues. Filled out from reference TRBV19 and TRBJ1-1, the complete variable domain reads DGGITQSPKYLFRKEGQNVTLSCEQNLNHDAMYWYRQDPGQGLRLIYYSQIVNDFQKGDIAEGYSVSREKKESFPLTVTSAQKNPTAFYLCASSIFTGGITEAFFGQGTRLTVV.

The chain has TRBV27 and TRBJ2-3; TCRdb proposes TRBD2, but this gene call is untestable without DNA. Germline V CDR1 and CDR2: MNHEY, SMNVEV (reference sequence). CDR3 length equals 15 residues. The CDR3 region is CASSSGTTTTDTQYF.

This CDR3 is CASGISREQFF. The V gene is TRBV12-5, the J gene TRBJ2-1. Germline V gene sequence: CDR1 LGHNT, CDR2 FRNRAP. There are 11 residues in the CDR3. Using reference TRBV12-5 and TRBJ2-1 for the parts outside the CDR3, the full variable domain is DARVTQTPRHKVTEMGQEVTMRCQPILGHNTVFWYRQTMMQGLELLAYFRNRAPLDDSGMPKDRFSAEMPDATLATLKIQPSEPRDSAVYFCASGISREQFFGPGTRLTVL.

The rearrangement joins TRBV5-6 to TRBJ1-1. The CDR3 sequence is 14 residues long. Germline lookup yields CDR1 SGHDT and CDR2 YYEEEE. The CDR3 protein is CASSLARWDTEAFF.

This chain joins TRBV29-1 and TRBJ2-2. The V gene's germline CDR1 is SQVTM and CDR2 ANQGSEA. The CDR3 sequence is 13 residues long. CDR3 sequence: CSVDGVVMGELFF.

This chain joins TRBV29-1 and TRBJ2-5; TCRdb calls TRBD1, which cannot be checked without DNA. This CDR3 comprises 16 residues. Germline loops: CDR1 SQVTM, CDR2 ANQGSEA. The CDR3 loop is CSVEFHGTGVSETQYF.

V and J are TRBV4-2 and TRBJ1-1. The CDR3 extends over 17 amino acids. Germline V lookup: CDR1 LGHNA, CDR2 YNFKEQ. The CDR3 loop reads CASSQDREGTLNTEAFF.

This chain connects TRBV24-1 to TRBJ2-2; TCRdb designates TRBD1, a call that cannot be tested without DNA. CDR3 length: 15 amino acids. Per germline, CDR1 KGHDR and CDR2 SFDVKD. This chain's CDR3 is CATGTPGFATGELFF.

The CDR3 here is CASSPPSGGAFIHIQYF. The chain has TRBV12-3 or TRBV12-4 and TRBJ2-4; TCRdb proposes TRBD2, but this gene call is untestable without DNA. The CDR3 spans 17 residues.

The CDR3 sequence is CSVDDWLGTYQETQYF. The chain carries TRBV29-1 and TRBJ2-5; there is no DNA to check the TCRdb D call of TRBD1. CDR1 and CDR2 from the germline V gene are SQVTM and ANQGSEA. This CDR3 comprises 16 residues.

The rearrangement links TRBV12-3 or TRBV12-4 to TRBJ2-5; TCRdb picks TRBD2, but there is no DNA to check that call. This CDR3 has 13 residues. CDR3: CASGPAGGETQYF.

The CDR3 sequence is CSARDTRTASYEQYF. This chain joins TRBV20-1 and TRBJ2-7; the D call of TRBD1 rests on TCRdb alone, since no DNA is present to check it. The CDR3 contains 15 residues. Germline V gives CDR1 DFQATT, CDR2 SNEGSKA (reference sequence).